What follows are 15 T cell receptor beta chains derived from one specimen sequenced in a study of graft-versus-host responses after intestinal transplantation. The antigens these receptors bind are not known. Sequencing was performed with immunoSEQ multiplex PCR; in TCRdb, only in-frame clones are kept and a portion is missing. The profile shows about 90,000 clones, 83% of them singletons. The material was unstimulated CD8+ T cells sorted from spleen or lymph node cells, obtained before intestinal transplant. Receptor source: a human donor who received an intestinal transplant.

The CDR3: CASGLAGNPKETQYF. CDR3 in DNA: TGTGCTAGTGGTTTGGCCGGGAATCCTAAAGAGACCCAGTACTTC. V gene TRBV12-5 combines with J gene TRBJ2-5; D may be TRBD2 (5 bases). Trimming removed 1 base from V and 3 bases from J, with 12 bases in between. Germline V gene lookup returns CDR1 LGHNT and CDR2 FRNRAP. The CDR3 spans 15 residues.

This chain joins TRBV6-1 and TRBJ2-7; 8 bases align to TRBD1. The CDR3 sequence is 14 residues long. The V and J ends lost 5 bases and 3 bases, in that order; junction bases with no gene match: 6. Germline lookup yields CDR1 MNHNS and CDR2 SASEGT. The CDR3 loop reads CASSNRGTSYEQYF. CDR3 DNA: TGTGCCAGCAGTAACAGGGGGACAAGCTACGAGCAGTACTTC.

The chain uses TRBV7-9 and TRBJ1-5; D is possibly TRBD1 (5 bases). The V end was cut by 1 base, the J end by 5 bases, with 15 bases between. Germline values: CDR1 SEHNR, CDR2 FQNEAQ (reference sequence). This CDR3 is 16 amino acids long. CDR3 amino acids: CASSLGKWGRDQPQHF. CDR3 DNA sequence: TGTGCCAGCAGCTTAGGAAAATGGGGCAGAGATCAGCCCCAGCATTTT. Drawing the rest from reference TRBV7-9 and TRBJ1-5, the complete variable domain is DTGVSQNPRHKITKRGQNVTFRCDPISEHNRLYWYRQTLGQGPEFLTYFQNEAQLEKSRLLSDRFSAERPKGSFSTLEIQRTEQGDSAMYLCASSLGKWGRDQPQHFGDGTRLSIL.

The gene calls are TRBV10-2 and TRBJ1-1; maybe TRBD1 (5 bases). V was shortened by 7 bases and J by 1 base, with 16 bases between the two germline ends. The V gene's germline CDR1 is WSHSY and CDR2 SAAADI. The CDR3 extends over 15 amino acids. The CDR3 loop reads CASTPEGNWNTEAFF. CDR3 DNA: TGCGCCAGCACCCCGGAGGGGAATTGGAACACTGAAGCTTTCTTT.

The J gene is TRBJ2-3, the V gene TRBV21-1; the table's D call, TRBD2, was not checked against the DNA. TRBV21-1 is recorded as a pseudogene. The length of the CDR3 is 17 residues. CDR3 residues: CASSKEGTSGRFDTQYF. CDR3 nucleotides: TGTGCCAGCAGCAAAGAGGGGACTAGCGGGAGGTTCGATACGCAGTATTTT.

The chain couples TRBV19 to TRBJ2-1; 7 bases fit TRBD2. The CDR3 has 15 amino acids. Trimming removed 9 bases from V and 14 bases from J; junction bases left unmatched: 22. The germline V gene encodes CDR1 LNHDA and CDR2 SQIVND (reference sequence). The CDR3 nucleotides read TGTGCCAGCTCCCCCCTAGCGGTTATTAATTCCGAGAAGTTCTTC. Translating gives CASSPLAVINSEKFF. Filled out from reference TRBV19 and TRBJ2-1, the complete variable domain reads DGGITQSPKYLFRKEGQNVTLSCEQNLNHDAMYWYRQDPGQGLRLIYYSQIVNDFQKGDIAEGYSVSREKKESFPLTVTSAQKNPTAFYLCASSPLAVINSEKFFGPGTRLTVL.

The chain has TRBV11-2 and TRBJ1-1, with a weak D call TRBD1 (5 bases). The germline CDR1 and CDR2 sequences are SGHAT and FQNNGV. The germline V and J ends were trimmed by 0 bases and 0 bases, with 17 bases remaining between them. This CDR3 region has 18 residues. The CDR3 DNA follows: TGTGCCAGCAGCTTAGAATCTCGTCCTGGGGGGGTGAACACTGAAGCTTTCTTT. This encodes CASSLESRPGGVNTEAFF.

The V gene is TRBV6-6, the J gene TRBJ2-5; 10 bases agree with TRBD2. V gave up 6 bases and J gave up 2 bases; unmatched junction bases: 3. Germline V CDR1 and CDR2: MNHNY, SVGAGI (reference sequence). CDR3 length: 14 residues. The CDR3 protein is CASSGLAAQETQYF. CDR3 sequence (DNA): TGTGCCAGCAGCGGACTAGCGGCACAAGAGACCCAGTACTTC.

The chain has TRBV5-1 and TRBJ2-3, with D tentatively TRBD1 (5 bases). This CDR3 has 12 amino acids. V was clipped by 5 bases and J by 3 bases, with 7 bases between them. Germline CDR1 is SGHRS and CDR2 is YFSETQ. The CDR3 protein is CASRAGTDTQYF. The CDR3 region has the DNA TGCGCCAGCAGAGCAGGGACAGATACGCAGTATTTT.

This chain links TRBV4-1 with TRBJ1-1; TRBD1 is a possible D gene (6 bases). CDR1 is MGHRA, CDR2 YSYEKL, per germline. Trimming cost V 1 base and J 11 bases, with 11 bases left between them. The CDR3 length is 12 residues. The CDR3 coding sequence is TGCGCCAGCAGCCAAGGGAGGACAGAGGCTTTCTTT. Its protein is CASSQGRTEAFF.

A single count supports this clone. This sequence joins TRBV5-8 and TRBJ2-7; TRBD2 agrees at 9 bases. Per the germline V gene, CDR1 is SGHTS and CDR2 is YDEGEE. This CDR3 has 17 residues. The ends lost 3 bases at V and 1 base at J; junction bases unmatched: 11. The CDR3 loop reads CASSSLGREGPSYEQYF. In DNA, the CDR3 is TGTGCCAGCAGCTCCTTAGGGCGGGAGGGCCCTTCCTACGAGCAGTACTTC.

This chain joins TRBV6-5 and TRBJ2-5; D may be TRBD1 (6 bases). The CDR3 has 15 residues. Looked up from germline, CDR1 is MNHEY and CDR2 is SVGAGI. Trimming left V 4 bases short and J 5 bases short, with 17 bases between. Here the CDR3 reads CASSLQGMELETQYF. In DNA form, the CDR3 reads TGTGCCAGCAGTTTGCAGGGGATGGAGTTGGAGACCCAGTACTTC.

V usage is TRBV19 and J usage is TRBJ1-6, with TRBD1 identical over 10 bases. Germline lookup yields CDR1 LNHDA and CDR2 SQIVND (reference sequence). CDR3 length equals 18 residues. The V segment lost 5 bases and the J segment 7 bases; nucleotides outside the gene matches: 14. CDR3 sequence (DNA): TGTGCCAGTAGTCTATCCTCTCGGGACAGGGGCTTAAATTCACCCCTCCACTTT. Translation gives CASSLSSRDRGLNSPLHF. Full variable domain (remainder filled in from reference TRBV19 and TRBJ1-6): DGGITQSPKYLFRKEGQNVTLSCEQNLNHDAMYWYRQDPGQGLRLIYYSQIVNDFQKGDIAEGYSVSREKKESFPLTVTSAQKNPTAFYLCASSLSSRDRGLNSPLHFGNGTRLTVT.

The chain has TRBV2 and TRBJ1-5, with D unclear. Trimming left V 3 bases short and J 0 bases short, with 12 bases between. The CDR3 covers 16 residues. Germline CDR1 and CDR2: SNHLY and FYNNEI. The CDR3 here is CASSELGVLSNQPQHF. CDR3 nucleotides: TGTGCCAGCAGTGAGTTAGGAGTTCTTAGCAATCAGCCCCAGCATTTT.

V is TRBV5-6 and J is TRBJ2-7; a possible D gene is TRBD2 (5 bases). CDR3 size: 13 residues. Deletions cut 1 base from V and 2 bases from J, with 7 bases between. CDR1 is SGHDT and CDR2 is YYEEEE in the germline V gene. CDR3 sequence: CASSLRGTYEQYF. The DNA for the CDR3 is TGTGCCAGCAGCTTGAGAGGGACCTACGAGCAGTACTTC.